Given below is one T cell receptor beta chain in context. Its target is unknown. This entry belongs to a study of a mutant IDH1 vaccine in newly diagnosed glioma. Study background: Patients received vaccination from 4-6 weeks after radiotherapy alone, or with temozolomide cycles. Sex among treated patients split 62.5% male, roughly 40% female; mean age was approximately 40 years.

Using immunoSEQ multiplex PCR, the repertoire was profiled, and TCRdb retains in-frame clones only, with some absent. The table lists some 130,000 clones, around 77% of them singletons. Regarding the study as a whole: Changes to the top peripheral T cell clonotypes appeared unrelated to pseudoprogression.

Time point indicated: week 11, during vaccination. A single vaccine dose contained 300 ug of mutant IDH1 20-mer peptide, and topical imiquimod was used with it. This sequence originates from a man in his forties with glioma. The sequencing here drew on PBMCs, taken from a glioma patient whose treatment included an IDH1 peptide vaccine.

The CDR3 region has the DNA TGTGCCAGCAGCCTATCCCCAGGGACAGGGCAGGATACGCAGTATTTT. It translates to CASSLSPGTGQDTQYF. The chain couples TRBV5-5 to TRBJ2-3; TRBD1 matches at 9 bases. CDR1 and CDR2 (germline): SGHKS, YYEKEE (reference sequence). CDR3 length equals 16 residues. V was clipped by 4 bases and J by 6 bases; unmatched bases: 12.